The clone carrying this TCR beta chain was picked up a small number of times. Its antigen is still unknown. Combining a sample-barcoded 5' primer with a J-beta primer mix, a second PCR ran for roughly 6 to 12 cycles. TCRdb used MiXCR to reprocess the 5' RACE reads, holding one entry per CDR3 protein. Here the sample spans over 750,000 distinct CDR3 sequences, just under 25% being singletons. CDR1 and CDR2 from the germline V gene are SGDLS and YYNGEE. This CDR3 region has 14 residues. This sample stems from a study of blood T cells in healthy people across ages. Study-wide findings and caveats: Those diversity estimates obtained from one million T cells were thought to be underestimates.

The same data also contributed to another study, on T cells of mothers and their children.

The sequenced material came from blood. This TCR was sampled from a boy younger than 18 in good health. The chain links TRBV9 to TRBJ2-1, with a weak D call TRBD2 (6 bases). The J call may be faulty, since TRBJ2-7 better matches the DNA end. The CDR3 here is CASSVGRSGYEQYF. In DNA, the CDR3 is TGTGCCAGCAGCGTAGGGCGTAGCGGCTACGAGCAGTACTTC.